A selection of T cell receptor beta chains follows, all from one sample in a study of cytomegalovirus exposure and HLA in healthy donors. Only in-frame clones appear in the TCRdb table, and some are missing; sequencing was by immunoSEQ multiplex PCR. The sample holds about 96,000 clones, 65% to 85% seen once. Sequencing was carried out using PBMCs. The source is a man under 40 in good health and CMV-seronegative. CDR3s include the opening cysteine and the closing phenylalanine or tryptophan. Each record gives: clone size, J gene, D gene, V gene, CDR3 protein, CDR3 DNA. The D gene is left open where the match is weak. Clone size is given for some rows only: seen once, a few or many times, or a class if the clone is expanded.

- | TRBJ1-2 | - | TRBV19 | CASSIFLRTERHTF | TGTGCCAGTAGTATTTTCTTGCGAACGGAGCGCCACACCTTC
- | TRBJ1-2 | - | TRBV6-5 | CASSYSGGAENYGYTF | TGTGCCAGCAGTTACAGCGGGGGGGCCGAGAACTATGGCTACACCTTC
- | TRBJ2-1 | - | TRBV5-4 | CASSLQGSEDEQFF | TGTGCCAGCAGCTTGCAGGGGTCGGAAGATGAGCAGTTCTTC
- | TRBJ1-1 | TRBD1 | TRBV7-2 | CASSKQQGADTEAFF | TGTGCCAGCAGCAAACAACAGGGGGCGGACACTGAAGCTTTCTTT
- | TRBJ1-1 | - | TRBV18 | CASSHPGVGTEAFF | TGTGCCAGCTCACACCCAGGGGTTGGCACTGAAGCTTTCTTT
once | TRBJ2-4 | - | TRBV18 | CATGTAKNIQYF | TGTGCCACGGGGACTGCCAAAAACATTCAGTACTTC
- | TRBJ2-7 | - | TRBV27 | CASTWGRISSYEQYF | TGTGCCAGCACGTGGGGCAGGATCAGCTCCTACGAGCAGTACTTC
- | TRBJ1-4 | - | TRBV7-8 | CASSLGEGGVEKLFF | TGTGCCAGCAGCTTAGGTGAAGGGGGAGTAGAAAAACTGTTTTTT
- | TRBJ1-1 | TRBD1 | TRBV5-1 | CASSPGQGSMNTEAFF | TGCGCCAGCAGCCCAGGACAGGGGAGCATGAACACTGAAGCTTTCTTT
few | TRBJ1-2 | - | TRBV2 | CASSRQGANYGYTF | TGTGCCAGCAGTCGGCAGGGCGCTAACTATGGCTACACCTTC
- | TRBJ2-7 | TRBD1 | TRBV5-5 | CASSFRQGVSLYEQYF | TGTGCCAGCAGCTTTAGACAGGGGGTTAGTCTCTACGAGCAGTACTTC
- | TRBJ1-6 | TRBD1 | TRBV11-2 | CASSLGQGWPLHF | TGTGCCAGCAGCTTAGGACAGGGGTGGCCCCTCCACTTT
- | TRBJ1-5 | - | TRBV6-1 | CASSEGRGSNQPQHF | TGTGCCAGCAGTGAAGGACGGGGTAGCAATCAGCCCCAGCATTTT
- | TRBJ1-2 | TRBD1 | TRBV28 | CASSSGTGIFYGYTF | TGTGCCAGCAGTTCCGGGACAGGTATATTCTATGGCTACACCTTC
- | TRBJ1-1 | TRBD1 | TRBV6-5 | CASSWDRGQNTEAFF | TGTGCCAGCAGTTGGGACAGGGGGCAGAACACTGAAGCTTTCTTT
- | TRBJ2-2 | - | TRBV10-3 | CAISEPLGGRGTNTGELFF | TGTGCCATCAGTGAGCCGTTGGGGGGTCGGGGAACGAACACCGGGGAGCTGTTTTTT
- | TRBJ2-7 | TRBD1 | TRBV5-1 | CASSFNAGTGGSYEQYF | TGCGCCAGCAGCTTCAACGCCGGGACAGGCGGTTCCTACGAGCAGTACTTC
- | TRBJ2-5 | - | TRBV6-1 | CASWGSGETQYF | TGTGCCAGCTGGGGAAGCGGGGAGACCCAGTACTTC
once | TRBJ1-1 | TRBD1 | TRBV2 | CASSLGTGVAAFF | TGTGCCAGCAGTCTCGGGACAGGGGTCGCAGCTTTCTTT
- | TRBJ1-1 | TRBD1 | TRBV19 | CASNDRVGAEAFF | TGTGCCAGTAACGACAGGGTTGGCGCTGAAGCTTTCTTT
- | TRBJ1-1 | - | TRBV2 | CALRGAANTEAFF | TGTGCCCTCCGGGGGGCCGCCAACACTGAAGCTTTCTTT
- | TRBJ1-5 | TRBD1 | TRBV2 | CASSKLQGFNQPQHF | TGTGCCAGCAGTAAACTACAGGGGTTCAATCAGCCCCAGCATTTT
- | TRBJ2-3 | - | TRBV29-1 | CSVGEGTDTQYF | TGCAGCGTTGGTGAGGGCACAGATACGCAGTATTTT
- | TRBJ1-5 | TRBD1 | TRBV19 | CASSFRTGTGQPQHF | TGTGCCAGTAGTTTTAGGACAGGGACGGGCCAGCCCCAGCATTTT
- | TRBJ1-2 | - | TRBV7-8 | CASSLETLSGYTF | TGTGCCAGCAGCTTAGAGACATTGTCCGGCTACACCTTC
- | TRBJ1-2 | - | TRBV6-1 | CASTPGFNYGYTF | TGTGCCAGCACCCCAGGGTTTAACTATGGCTACACCTTC
- | TRBJ1-6 | TRBD1 | TRBV13 | CASSFGQGSSYNSPLHF | TGTGCCAGCAGCTTTGGACAGGGAAGCTCCTATAATTCACCCCTCCACTTT
- | TRBJ2-3 | - | TRBV5-1 | CASRHASRPPDTQYF | TGCGCCAGCAGGCACGCAAGCCGCCCCCCAGATACGCAGTATTTT